This is a list of T cell receptor beta chains from one sample in a study of shared clonotypes between healthy human individuals. TCRdb's copy holds only in-frame clones and misses some; the assay was immunoSEQ multiplex PCR. The sample has roughly 1,100,000 clones, approximately 68% seen once; the top ten hold roughly 1.5%. Sequenced: memory CD4+ T cells sorted from blood. The receptors originated from a man aged 18 to 35 in good health. Each CDR3 is given with its conserved first and last residue. A D gene is named only where the DNA matches it firmly. Some rows have no size entry. The others give once, few or many, or a class for an expanded clone.

d_call	clone_size	v_call	j_call	cdr3_nt	cdr3_aa
.	.	TRBV7-2	TRBJ2-1	TGTGCCAGCAGCTACAACCGGGACAATGAGCAGTTCTTC	CASSYNRDNEQFF
.	.	TRBV6-1	TRBJ2-3	TGTGCCAGCAATACAGTTTTCTCGGATACGCAGTATTTT	CASNTVFSDTQYF
TRBD2	few	TRBV5-1	TRBJ2-3	TGCGCCAGCAGCCCGGGACTAGCGAAGAGCACAGATACGCAGTATTTT	CASSPGLAKSTDTQYF
.	.	TRBV5-4	TRBJ2-3	TGTGCCAGCAGCTTGGCCGGGACTTCTAGCACAGATACGCAGTATTTT	CASSLAGTSSTDTQYF
.	.	TRBV2	TRBJ2-2	TGTGCCAGCAGTGCAGGGGTGGAGGAGCTGTTTTTT	CASSAGVEELFF
.	once	TRBV2	TRBJ2-7	TGTGCCAGCAGTCGGGACTTTCTCTACGAGCAGTACTTC	CASSRDFLYEQYF
TRBD2	.	TRBV7-2	TRBJ2-1	TGTGCCAGCAGCCCCCCGACGGGAGGGCCGAATGAGCAGTTCTTC	CASSPPTGGPNEQFF
.	.	TRBV2	TRBJ2-7	TGTGCCAGCTTGGCGGATACTTCCTACGAGCAGTACTTC	CASLADTSYEQYF
.	.	TRBV2	TRBJ2-3	TGTGCCAGCAGGGGATCAAGCACAGATACGCAGTATTTT	CASRGSSTDTQYF
.	.	TRBV7-2	TRBJ2-7	TGTGCCAGCAGTCACAGGAGCTACGAGCAGTACTTC	CASSHRSYEQYF
TRBD2	.	TRBV5-1	TRBJ2-1	TGCGCCAGCAGCTCCGAGCTAGCGGGCTACAATGAGCAGTTCTTC	CASSSELAGYNEQFF
.	.	TRBV5-1	TRBJ1-4	TGCGCCAGCAGCTTGGAAGGGATGGTGACAACTAATGAAAAACTGTTTTTT	CASSLEGMVTTNEKLFF
TRBD1	.	TRBV4-3	TRBJ2-5	TGCGCCAGCAGCCGCGGGACAGGGGTCTTCCAAGAGACCCAGTACTTC	CASSRGTGVFQETQYF
.	once	TRBV9	TRBJ1-4	TGTGCCAGCAGTCCTGATGGTGGACAGAGTGAAAAACTGTTTTTT	CASSPDGGQSEKLFF
TRBD1	few	TRBV6-5	TRBJ1-2	TGTGCCAGCAGTTATCTGACAGGGGGAGAAGGCTACACCTTC	CASSYLTGGEGYTF
.	.	TRBV7-9	TRBJ2-1	TGTGCCAGCAGCTTTCTCAGAGACCAGTTCTTC	CASSFLRDQFF
.	once	TRBV30	TRBJ1-2	TGTGCCTGGAGTTATAACAGGAACTATGGCTACACCTTC	CAWSYNRNYGYTF
TRBD2	.	TRBV6-1	TRBJ2-1	TGTGCCAGCAGTGCTAGCGGGGGGTTTGGGAAGCAGTTCTTC	CASSASGGFGKQFF
TRBD1	.	TRBV7-9	TRBJ2-1	TGTGCCAGCAGCGGGCTAATCGGGACAGGGGTGTTCTTC	CASSGLIGTGVFF
TRBD1	.	TRBV20-1	TRBJ2-1	TGCAGTGCAACACAGGGGGAGGTGCAGTTCTTC	CSATQGEVQFF
.	.	TRBV25-1	TRBJ2-1	TGTGCCAGCAGTCGACATCCTATACAGGATGAGCAGTTCTTC	CASSRHPIQDEQFF
TRBD2	.	TRBV30	TRBJ2-7	TGTGCCTGGAGTGTCGGTAATTTCGGGGGGGAGCAGTACTTC	CAWSVGNFGGEQYF
.	.	TRBV19	TRBJ1-3	TGTGCCAGTAGTGTCGGCACGGGGTCTGGAAACACCATATATTTT	CASSVGTGSGNTIYF
TRBD1	once	TRBV28	TRBJ1-4	TGTGCCAGCAGTTCGACAGGGTTGGCCTCCACTCATGAAAAACTGTTTTTT	CASSSTGLASTHEKLFF
.	.	TRBV4-3	TRBJ2-3	TGCGCCAGCAGCCTCTCAGTCCCCCAGGGTGCGGCAGATACGCAGTATTTT	CASSLSVPQGAADTQYF
.	.	TRBV28	TRBJ1-1	TGTGCCAGCAGTTTATCCGGGACACGACCAACCATCACTGAAGCTTTCTTT	CASSLSGTRPTITEAFF
.	.	TRBV27	TRBJ1-1	TGTGCCAGCAGCCGAGGACGGTTGACTGAAGCTTTCTTT	CASSRGRLTEAFF
.	.	TRBV18	TRBJ2-5	TGTGCCAGCTCACCGGTCCGAGGGGAAGAGACCCAGTACTTC	CASSPVRGEETQYF
.	.	TRBV6-1	TRBJ1-2	TGTGCCAGCAGTCCCGACAGCTATGGCTACACCTTC	CASSPDSYGYTF
.	.	TRBV25-1	TRBJ1-1	TGTGCCAGCAGTGAGGTGGGGGGCAGGTACACTGAAGCTTTCTTT	CASSEVGGRYTEAFF
TRBD2	.	TRBV6-1	TRBJ2-7	TGTGCCAGCAGTGAGTTTACGGGGGGATGGAGTGAGCAGTACTTC	CASSEFTGGWSEQYF
.	.	TRBV14	TRBJ2-7	TGTGCCAGCAGCCAAGAAACACGCGAGCAGTACTTC	CASSQETREQYF